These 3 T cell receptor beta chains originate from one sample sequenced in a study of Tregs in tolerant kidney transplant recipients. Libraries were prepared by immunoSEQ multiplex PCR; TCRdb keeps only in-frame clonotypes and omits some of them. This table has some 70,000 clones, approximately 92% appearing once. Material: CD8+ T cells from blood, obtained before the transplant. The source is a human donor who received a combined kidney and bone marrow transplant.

The CDR3, as DNA: TGTGCCAGCAGTCCCGGTCCCGGGTACACTGAAGCTTTCTTT. It encodes CASSPGPGYTEAFF. The J gene is TRBJ1-1, the V gene TRBV6-5, with no clear D. V gave up 5 bases and J gave up 3 bases, with 13 bases separating them. CDR1 and CDR2 from the germline V gene are MNHEY and SVGAGI. The CDR3 totals 14 residues.

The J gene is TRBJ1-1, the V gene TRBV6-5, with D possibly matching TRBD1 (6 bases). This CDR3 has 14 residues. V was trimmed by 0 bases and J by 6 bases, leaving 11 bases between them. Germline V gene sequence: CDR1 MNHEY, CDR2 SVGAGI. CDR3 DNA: TGTGCCAGCAGTTACTCGACAGGTTACGCTGAAGCTTTCTTT. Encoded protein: CASSYSTGYAEAFF.

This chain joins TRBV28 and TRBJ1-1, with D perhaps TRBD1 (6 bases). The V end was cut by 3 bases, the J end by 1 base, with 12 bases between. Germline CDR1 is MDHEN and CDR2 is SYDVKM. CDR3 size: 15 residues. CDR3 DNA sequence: TGTGCCAGCAGTTTGAGAGACAGGAGGAACACTGAAGCTTTCTTT. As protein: CASSLRDRRNTEAFF.